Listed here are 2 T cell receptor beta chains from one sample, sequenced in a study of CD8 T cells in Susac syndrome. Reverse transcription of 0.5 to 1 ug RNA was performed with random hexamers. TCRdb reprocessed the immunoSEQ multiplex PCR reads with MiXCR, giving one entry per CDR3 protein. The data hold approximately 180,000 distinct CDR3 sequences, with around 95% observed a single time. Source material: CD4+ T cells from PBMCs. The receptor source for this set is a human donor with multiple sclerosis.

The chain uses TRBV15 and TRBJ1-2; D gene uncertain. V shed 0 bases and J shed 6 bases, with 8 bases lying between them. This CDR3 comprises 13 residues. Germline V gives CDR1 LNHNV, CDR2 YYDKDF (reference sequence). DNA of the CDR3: TGTGCCACCAGCAGAGAGGGAGTCGATGGCTACACCTTC. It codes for CATSREGVDGYTF.

The CDR3 bases are TGCAGCGTCCACCAAACAGGGTGGAACACTGAAGCTTTCTTT. Its translation is CSVHQTGWNTEAFF. V and J are TRBV29-1 and TRBJ1-1, with a tentative D call TRBD1 (6 bases). Deletions cut 6 bases from V and 1 base from J, with 15 bases between. The CDR3 has 14 amino acids. Germline V gene sequence: CDR1 SQVTM, CDR2 ANQGSEA.